This passage covers 18 T cell receptor beta chains from one sample sequenced in a study of blood T cell repertoires in COVID-19. TCRdb's table, derived via immunoSEQ multiplex PCR, lists solely in-frame clones and lacks some. The data show approximately 250,000 clones, approximately 86% seen once. Sequencing was carried out using peripheral blood. The origin of the receptors is a human donor in a cohort sampled during active COVID-19.

Here the CDR3 DNA reads TGTGCCAGCAGCCAAGATGTCGGTACCGGCAATGAGCAGTTCTTC. It encodes CASSQDVGTGNEQFF. The J gene is TRBJ2-1, the V gene TRBV3-1 (or the pseudogene TRBV3-2); D not resolved. V was shortened by 0 bases and J by 6 bases, with 12 bases between the two germline ends. This CDR3 has 15 residues. Germline V gene sequence: CDR1 LGHDT, CDR2 YNNKEL (reference sequence).

The chain carries TRBV3-1 (or the pseudogene TRBV3-2) and TRBJ1-2; D not resolved. The CDR3 runs 14 residues. CDR1 LGHDT and CDR2 YNNKEL come from the germline V gene (reference sequence). V dropped 0 bases and J dropped 4 bases, with 9 bases sitting between them. CDR3 region: CASSQDRSPYGYTF. The CDR3 nucleotides are TGTGCCAGCAGCCAAGATCGGTCCCCCTATGGCTACACCTTC.

J is TRBJ1-1 and V is TRBV27, with a possible D match to TRBD1 (5 bases). The CDR3 runs 14 residues. The ends were cut back, 8 bases at V and 6 bases at J, with 19 bases in the middle. CDR1 and CDR2 (germline): MNHEY, SMNVEV (reference sequence). The CDR3 here is CASSLLGLQPEAFF. The CDR3 nucleotides are TGTGCCAGCTCGTTACTGGGACTACAACCTGAAGCTTTCTTT.

This chain joins TRBV5-1 and TRBJ1-4, with 11 bases fitting TRBD1. Germline loops: CDR1 SGHRS, CDR2 YFSETQ. The CDR3 has 17 residues. V lost 4 bases, J lost 5 bases, and 10 bases stayed unmatched. The CDR3 protein is CASSGGQGARGNEKLFF. The CDR3 region has the DNA TGCGCCAGCAGCGGAGGACAGGGGGCGCGGGGAAATGAAAAACTGTTTTTT.

This chain links TRBV5-1 with TRBJ1-2; D gene ambiguous. The CDR3 spans 14 residues. Germline V gene lookup returns CDR1 SGHRS and CDR2 YFSETQ. Deletions cut 0 bases from V and 8 bases from J, with 14 bases between. The CDR3 sequence is CASSLGQEFAGYTF. The CDR3 DNA reads TGCGCCAGCAGCTTGGGACAAGAATTTGCGGGCTACACCTTC.

The chain uses TRBV7-8 and TRBJ1-2; D may be TRBD1 (6 bases). Looked up from germline, CDR1 is SGHVS and CDR2 is FQNEAQ. V was shortened by 1 base and J by 4 bases, with 16 bases between the two germline ends. The CDR3 has 16 residues. The CDR3 is CASSLVATGRRYGYTF. The CDR3 DNA sequence: TGTGCCAGCAGCTTAGTGGCGACAGGACGACGCTATGGCTACACCTTC.

The gene calls are TRBV3-1 (or the pseudogene TRBV3-2) and TRBJ1-5; D might be TRBD1 (5 bases). In germline, CDR1 is LGHDT, CDR2 YNNKEL (reference sequence). The germline V and J ends were trimmed by 5 bases and 6 bases, with 20 bases remaining between them. This CDR3 comprises 16 residues. CDR3 coding DNA: TGTGCCAGCAGCGAAGTGGGGCCGGGACTGGGTCAGCCCCAGCATTTT. As protein: CASSEVGPGLGQPQHF.

V is TRBV2 and J is TRBJ2-6, with a weak D call TRBD1 (6 bases). Trimming took off 2 bases at V and 0 bases at J, with 23 bases between the two ends. This CDR3 is 21 amino acids long. Per germline, CDR1 SNHLY and CDR2 FYNNEI. As DNA, the CDR3 is TGTGCCAGCAGTGAAAAAATTTGGGTAGGGACATTAGTCTCTGGGGCCAACGTCCTGACTTTC. Translating gives CASSEKIWVGTLVSGANVLTF.

This clone showed up just once. The same CDR3 can be traced to other DNA sequences in this sample. The J gene is TRBJ2-7, the V gene TRBV7-9; D not certain. There are 12 residues in the CDR3. Trimming pared 2 bases from V and 1 base from J, leaving 3 bases between. CDR1 SEHNR and CDR2 FQNEAQ come from the germline V gene (reference sequence). The CDR3 reads CASSLSSYEQYF. The CDR3 bases are TGTGCCAGCAGCTTATCATCCTACGAGCAGTACTTC.

The V and J genes are TRBV5-8 and TRBJ1-4, with a tentative D call TRBD1 (6 bases). V was pared by 3 bases and J by 3 bases, with 12 bases between. CDR3 length equals 15 residues. Per germline, CDR1 SGHTS and CDR2 YDEGEE. The CDR3 nucleotides read TGTGCCAGCAGCTACCTCAGGGGTTCTAATGAAAAACTGTTTTTT. It codes for CASSYLRGSNEKLFF.

This rearrangement joins TRBV7-3 to TRBJ2-7, with D possibly matching TRBD1 (6 bases). The germline gives CDR1 SGHTA, CDR2 FQGTGA. Deletions cut 5 bases from V and 1 base from J, with 12 bases between. There are 14 residues in the CDR3. The CDR3 nucleotides read TGTGCCAGCAGCCCATCGGACAGATCCTACGAGCAGTACTTC. Translated: CASSPSDRSYEQYF.

This chain uses TRBV3-1 (or the pseudogene TRBV3-2) with TRBJ1-1, with unresolved D. Germline V lookup: CDR1 LGHDT, CDR2 YNNKEL (reference sequence). The CDR3 runs 15 residues. Trimming stripped 4 bases from V and 1 base from J, with 13 bases between. The CDR3 reads CASSRRTGWNTEAFF. Here the CDR3 DNA reads TGTGCCAGCAGCCGGAGGACCGGTTGGAACACTGAAGCTTTCTTT.

The V call is TRBV6-5, the J call TRBJ1-1, with 9 bases lining up with TRBD1. Losses at the gene ends were 4 bases for V and 8 bases for J; bases not matched to a gene: 5. Germline assignment: CDR1 MNHEY and CDR2 SVGAGI. The CDR3 runs 13 residues. CDR3 nucleotide sequence: TGTGCCAGCAGTTCTGACAGGGGGAACGAAGCTTTCTTT. Its translation: CASSSDRGNEAFF.

The chain combines TRBV7-9 with TRBJ2-5; 14 positions match TRBD2. There are 17 residues in the CDR3. With V trimmed by 2 bases and J by 5 bases, 7 bases remained unmatched. Germline V gene data show CDR1 as SEHNR and CDR2 as FQNEAQ (reference sequence). In nucleotides, the CDR3 is TGTGCCAGCAGCTTATTGACTAGCGGGAGGGCCGTTGAGACCCAGTACTTC. It translates to CASSLLTSGRAVETQYF.

The CDR3 DNA follows: TGTGCCAGCAGCTTTGGGCTCTACAATGAGCAGTTCTTC. Protein product: CASSFGLYNEQFF. The chain is built from TRBV11-3 and TRBJ2-1; D ambiguous. V was cut by 3 bases and J by 3 bases, with 6 bases left in between. Germline loops: CDR1 SGHNT, CDR2 YENEEA. The CDR3 is 13 residues long.

The genes are TRBV5-1 and TRBJ2-7, with 13 bases identical to TRBD2. The J segment lost 4 bases and the V segment lost 1 base, leaving 2 bases of the junction unmatched. The CDR3 loop spans 15 amino acids. Germline V gives CDR1 SGHRS, CDR2 YFSETQ. CDR3 nucleotides: TGCGCCAGCAGCTTGACTAGCGGGAGGGAATACGAGCAGTACTTC. This gives the protein CASSLTSGREYEQYF.

The chain employs TRBV24-1 and TRBJ2-1; D is unclear. The CDR3 spans 15 residues. Per the germline V gene, CDR1 is KGHDR and CDR2 is SFDVKD. V was clipped by 3 bases and J by 0 bases, with 8 bases between them. The CDR3 sequence: CATSDHKRSYNEQFF. The CDR3 nucleotides are TGTGCCACCAGTGATCACAAGCGCTCCTACAATGAGCAGTTCTTC.

Turning to this clone: Other nucleotide sequences in the sample specify the same CDR3. The chain carries TRBV6-5 and TRBJ1-5; possible D gene TRBD1, 5 bases. V was trimmed by 10 bases and J by 0 bases, leaving 16 bases between them. CDR3 length equals 15 residues. The germline V gene has CDR1 MNHEY and CDR2 SVGAGI. In nucleotides, the CDR3 is TGTGCCACGGGTGACAGTTATTATAGCAATCAGCCCCAGCATTTT. This gives the protein CATGDSYYSNQPQHF.